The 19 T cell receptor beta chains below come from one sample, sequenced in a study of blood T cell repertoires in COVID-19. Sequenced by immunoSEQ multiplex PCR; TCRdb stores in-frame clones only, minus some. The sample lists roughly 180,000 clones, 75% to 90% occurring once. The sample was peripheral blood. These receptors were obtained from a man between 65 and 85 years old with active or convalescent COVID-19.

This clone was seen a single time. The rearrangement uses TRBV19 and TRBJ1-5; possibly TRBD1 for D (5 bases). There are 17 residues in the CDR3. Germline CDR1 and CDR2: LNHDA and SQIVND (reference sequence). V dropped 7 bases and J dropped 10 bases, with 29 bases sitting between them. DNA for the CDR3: TGTGCCAGTAACGACGCTTCTTTCACTGGGGCAATCAGCCCCCAGCATTTT. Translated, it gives CASNDASFTGAISPQHF.

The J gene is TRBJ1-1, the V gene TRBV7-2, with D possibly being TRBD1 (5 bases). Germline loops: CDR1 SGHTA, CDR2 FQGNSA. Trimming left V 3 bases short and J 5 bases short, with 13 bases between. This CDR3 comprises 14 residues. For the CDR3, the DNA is TGTGCCAGCAGCTTTCGCACCCGGGGGACTGAAGCTTTCTTT. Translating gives CASSFRTRGTEAFF.

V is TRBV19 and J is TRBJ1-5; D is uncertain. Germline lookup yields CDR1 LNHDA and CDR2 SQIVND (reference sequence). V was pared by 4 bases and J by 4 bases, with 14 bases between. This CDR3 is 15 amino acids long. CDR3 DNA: TGTGCCAGTAGTACAACAAAGAGCGGTAATCAGCCCCAGCATTTT. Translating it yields CASSTTKSGNQPQHF.

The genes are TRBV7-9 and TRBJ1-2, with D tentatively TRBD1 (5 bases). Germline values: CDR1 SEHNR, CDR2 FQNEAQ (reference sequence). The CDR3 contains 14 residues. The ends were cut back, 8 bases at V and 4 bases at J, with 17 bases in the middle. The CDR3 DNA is TGTGCCAGCGGCGGAATAGGGGTGCTCTATGGCTACACCTTC. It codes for CASGGIGVLYGYTF.

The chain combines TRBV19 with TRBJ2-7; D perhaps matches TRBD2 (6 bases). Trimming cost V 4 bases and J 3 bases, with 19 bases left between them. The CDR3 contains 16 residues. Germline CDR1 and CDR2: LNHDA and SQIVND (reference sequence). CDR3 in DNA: TGTGCCAGTAGTACCACACTATCGGAGGGGAGCTACGAGCAGTACTTC. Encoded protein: CASSTTLSEGSYEQYF.

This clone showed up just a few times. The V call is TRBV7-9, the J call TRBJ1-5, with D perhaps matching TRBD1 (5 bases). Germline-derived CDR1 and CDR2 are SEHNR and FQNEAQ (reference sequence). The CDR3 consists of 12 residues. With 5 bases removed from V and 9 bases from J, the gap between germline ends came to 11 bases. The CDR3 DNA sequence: TGTGCCAGCAGCCGCCTAACAGGGCCCCAGCATTTT. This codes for CASSRLTGPQHF.

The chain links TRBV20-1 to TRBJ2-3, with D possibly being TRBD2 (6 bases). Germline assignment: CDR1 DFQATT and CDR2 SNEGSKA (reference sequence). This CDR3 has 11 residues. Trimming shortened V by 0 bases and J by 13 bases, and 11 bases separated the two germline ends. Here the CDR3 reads CSARDMGLEYF. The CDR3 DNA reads TGCAGTGCTAGAGACATGGGACTGGAGTATTTT.

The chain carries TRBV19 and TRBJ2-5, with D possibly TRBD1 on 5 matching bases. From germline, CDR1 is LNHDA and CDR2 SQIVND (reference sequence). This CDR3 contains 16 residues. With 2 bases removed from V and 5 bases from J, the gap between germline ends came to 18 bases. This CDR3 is CASSIYGQGRAETQYF. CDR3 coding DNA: TGTGCCAGTAGTATATACGGCCAGGGTAGGGCTGAGACCCAGTACTTC.

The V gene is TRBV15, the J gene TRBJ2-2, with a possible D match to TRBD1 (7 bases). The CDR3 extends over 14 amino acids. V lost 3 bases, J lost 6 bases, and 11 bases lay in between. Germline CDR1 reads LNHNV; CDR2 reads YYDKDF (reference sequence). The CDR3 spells CATSSGGGPGELFF. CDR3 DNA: TGTGCCACCAGCAGTGGAGGGGGCCCCGGGGAGCTGTTTTTT.

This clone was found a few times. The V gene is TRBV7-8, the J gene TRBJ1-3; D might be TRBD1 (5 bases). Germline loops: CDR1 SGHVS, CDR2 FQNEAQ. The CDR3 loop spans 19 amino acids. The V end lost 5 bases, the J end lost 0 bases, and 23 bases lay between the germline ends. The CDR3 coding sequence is TGTGCCAGCAGCGCCAGGGTGGGCCCGGACGCCTTCTCTGGAAACACCATATATTTT. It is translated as CASSARVGPDAFSGNTIYF.

The CDR3 region is CASRPMGQGYQPQHF. The CDR3, as DNA: TGTGCCAGCAGACCCATGGGACAGGGTTATCAGCCCCAGCATTTT. The chain couples TRBV6-6 to TRBJ1-5; TRBD1 matches 9 bases. The CDR3 totals 15 residues. The J segment lost 5 bases and the V segment lost 6 bases, leaving 8 bases of the junction unmatched. Looked up from germline, CDR1 is MNHNY and CDR2 is SVGAGI (reference sequence).

CDR3 sequence (DNA): TGTGCCAGCAGATCGGACAGGGGGCACACTGAAGCTTTCTTT. It encodes CASRSDRGHTEAFF. The genes are TRBV6-5 and TRBJ1-1; 11 bases are a match to TRBD1. This CDR3 comprises 14 residues. Germline lookup yields CDR1 MNHEY and CDR2 SVGAGI. V shed 6 bases and J 3 bases; nucleotides not matched to a gene: 3.

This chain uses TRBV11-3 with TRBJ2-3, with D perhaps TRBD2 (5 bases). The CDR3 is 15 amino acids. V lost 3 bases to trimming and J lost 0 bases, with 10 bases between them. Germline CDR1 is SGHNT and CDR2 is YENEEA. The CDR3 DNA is TGTGCCAGCAGCTTTGCGGGCACAAGCACAGATACGCAGTATTTT. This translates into CASSFAGTSTDTQYF.

CDR3 in amino acids: CAWSVNLRTSDSNEQFF. As DNA, the CDR3 is TGTGCCTGGAGTGTAAACTTGAGGACTAGCGACTCGAATGAGCAGTTCTTC. The genes are TRBV30 and TRBJ2-1; the match to TRBD2 covers 9 bases. The CDR3 length is 17 residues. The V gene's germline CDR1 is GTSNPN and CDR2 SVGIG (reference sequence). Trimming removed 0 bases from V and 7 bases from J; junction bases left unmatched: 13.

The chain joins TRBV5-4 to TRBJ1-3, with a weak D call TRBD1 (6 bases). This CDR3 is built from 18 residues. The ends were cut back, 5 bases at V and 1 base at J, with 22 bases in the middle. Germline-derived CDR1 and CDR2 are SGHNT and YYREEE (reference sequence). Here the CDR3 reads CASSPDRASSASGNTIYF. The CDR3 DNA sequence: TGTGCCAGCAGTCCGGACAGAGCCTCCTCCGCTTCTGGAAACACCATATATTTT.

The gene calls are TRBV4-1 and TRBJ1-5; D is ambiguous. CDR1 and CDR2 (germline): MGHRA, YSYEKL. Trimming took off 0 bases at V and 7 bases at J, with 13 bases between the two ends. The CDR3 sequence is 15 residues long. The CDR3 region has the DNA TGCGCCAGCAGCCAAGATCGAGGGTCCGGGCAGCCCCAGCATTTT. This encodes CASSQDRGSGQPQHF.

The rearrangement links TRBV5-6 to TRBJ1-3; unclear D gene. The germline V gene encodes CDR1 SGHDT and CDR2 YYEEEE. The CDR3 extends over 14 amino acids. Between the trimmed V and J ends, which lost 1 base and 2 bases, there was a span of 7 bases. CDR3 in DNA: TGTGCCAGCAGCTTGCGGGGTCCTGGAAACACCATATATTTT. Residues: CASSLRGPGNTIYF.

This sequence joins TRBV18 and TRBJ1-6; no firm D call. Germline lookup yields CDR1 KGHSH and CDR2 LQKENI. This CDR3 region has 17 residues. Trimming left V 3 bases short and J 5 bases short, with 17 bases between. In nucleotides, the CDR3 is TGTGCCAGCTCACCCCGGAGCGGGAGCGGTCATAATTCACCCCTCCACTTT. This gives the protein CASSPRSGSGHNSPLHF.

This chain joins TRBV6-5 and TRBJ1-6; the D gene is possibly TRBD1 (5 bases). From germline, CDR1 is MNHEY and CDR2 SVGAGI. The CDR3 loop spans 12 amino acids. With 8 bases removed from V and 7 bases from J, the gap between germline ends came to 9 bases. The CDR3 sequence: CASLAGNSPLHF. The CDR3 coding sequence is TGTGCCAGCTTGGCAGGGAATTCACCCCTCCACTTT.